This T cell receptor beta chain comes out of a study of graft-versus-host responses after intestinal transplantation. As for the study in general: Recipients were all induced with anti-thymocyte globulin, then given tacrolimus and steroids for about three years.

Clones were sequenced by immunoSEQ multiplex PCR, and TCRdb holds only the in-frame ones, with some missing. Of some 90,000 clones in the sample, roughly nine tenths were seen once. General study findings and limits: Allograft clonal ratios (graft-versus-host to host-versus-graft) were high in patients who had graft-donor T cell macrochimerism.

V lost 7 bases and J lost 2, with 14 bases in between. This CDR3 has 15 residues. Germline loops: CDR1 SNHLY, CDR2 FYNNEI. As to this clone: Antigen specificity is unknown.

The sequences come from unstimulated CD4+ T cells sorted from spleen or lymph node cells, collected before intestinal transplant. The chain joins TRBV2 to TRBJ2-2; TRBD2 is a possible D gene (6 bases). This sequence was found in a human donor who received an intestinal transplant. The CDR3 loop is CASITAGPNTGELFF. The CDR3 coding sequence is TGTGCCAGCATCACCGCGGGACCCAACACCGGGGAGCTGTTTTTT.